These T cell receptor beta chains were read from a single sample in a study of beta chain features in type 1 diabetes. Clones were sequenced by immunoSEQ multiplex PCR, and TCRdb holds only the in-frame ones, with some missing. The repertoire holds around 180,000 clones, with about an eighth as singletons. The source material was central memory CD4+ T cells from blood. Receptors originate from a woman younger than 35 in good health. Both conserved end residues are part of each CDR3. A D gene is named only where the DNA matches it firmly. Size tells how often a clone was seen (once, few, many) or the class of an expanded clone, and some rows leave it out.

V	J	D	size	DNA	CDR3
TRBV29-1	TRBJ2-3	NA	many	TGCAGCGTTGATCTCTCGGATACGCAGTATTTT	CSVDLSDTQYF
TRBV18	TRBJ2-5	TRBD2	few	TGTGCCAGCTCACCACCCCGAGGAGCGGGAGCCCGGGAGACCCAGTACTTC	CASSPPRGAGARETQYF
TRBV29-1	TRBJ2-3	NA	NA	TGCAGCGTAGAGGCTAGCACAGATACGCAGTATTTT	CSVEASTDTQYF
TRBV5-4	TRBJ2-5	TRBD1	few	TGTGCCAGCAGCCGAAGACAGGGGACGCAAGGCTCGGAGACCCAGTACTTC	CASSRRQGTQGSETQYF
TRBV9	TRBJ1-1	NA	few	TGTGCCAGCAGCCCCCGACAGGCGAACACTGAAGCTTTCTTT	CASSPRQANTEAFF
TRBV7-9	TRBJ2-3	NA	NA	TGTGCCAGCAGCTTAGCGGGAGGTGCGAATACGCAGTATTTT	CASSLAGGANTQYF
TRBV30	TRBJ1-1	NA	many	TGTGCCTGGAACCCAAGACAGGCCACTGAAGCTTTCTTT	CAWNPRQATEAFF
TRBV5-1	TRBJ2-6	NA	few	TGCGCCAGCCGGGGACTGGCCTTCTCTGGGGCCAACGTCCTGACTTTC	CASRGLAFSGANVLTF
TRBV10-3	TRBJ2-2	TRBD1	NA	TGTGCCGTACTCAGGGGGCGTGGAACCGGGGAGCTGTTTTTT	CAVLRGRGTGELFF
TRBV6-1	TRBJ1-4	NA	few	TGTGCCAGCACCAGGGGACGGAATAATGAAAAACTGTTTTTT	CASTRGRNNEKLFF
TRBV28	TRBJ1-2	NA	NA	TGTGCCAGCAGCGGACCCGGGACTCTCTATGGCTACACCTTC	CASSGPGTLYGYTF
TRBV30	TRBJ1-3	NA	NA	TGTGCCTGGAGTGTTGGACAGTTCGCTGGAAACACCATATATTTT	CAWSVGQFAGNTIYF
TRBV6-1	TRBJ2-1	TRBD2	NA	TGTGCCAGCAGTGCCCGGACTAGCGGAACAAATGAGCAGTTCTTC	CASSARTSGTNEQFF
TRBV28	TRBJ2-7	TRBD1	NA	TGTGCCAGCAGTGGACAGGCGAACAATCACTACGAGCAGTACTTC	CASSGQANNHYEQYF
TRBV9	TRBJ2-1	NA	NA	TGTGCCAGCAGCACCCTGAGGGGGTCCTACAATGAGCAGTTCTTC	CASSTLRGSYNEQFF
TRBV27	TRBJ2-5	TRBD1	few	TGTGCCAGCAGTTCGTTTTTGGACAGGGGGCACGAGACCCAGTACTTC	CASSSFLDRGHETQYF